Following are 28 T cell receptor beta chains from one sample sequenced in a study of blood T cell repertoires in COVID-19. TCRdb's copy holds only in-frame clones and misses some; the assay was immunoSEQ multiplex PCR. This sample has 130,000 or so clones; 87% occur once, and the top ten carry less than 2.5%. Sample: peripheral blood. The source is a man aged 45 to 65 with active COVID-19.

This chain uses TRBV14 with TRBJ1-1; no definite D call. Trimming left V 4 bases short and J 1 base short, with 7 bases between. The CDR3 contains 13 residues. CDR1 is SGHDN, CDR2 FVKESK, per germline. DNA for the CDR3: TGTGCCAGCAGCCGAGACGGGAACACTGAAGCTTTCTTT. Its translation: CASSRDGNTEAFF.

The chain has TRBV11-2 and TRBJ1-3; 7 bases are shared with TRBD1. The CDR3 is made up of 19 amino acids. The germline gives CDR1 SGHAT, CDR2 FQNNGV. The ends lost 0 bases at V and 0 bases at J; junction bases unmatched: 11. CDR3 bases: TGTGCCAGCAGCTTAGATCGGGGCAGGGGGGCCAACTCTGGAAACACCATATATTTT. Protein: CASSLDRGRGANSGNTIYF.

The chain recombines TRBV12-3 or TRBV12-4 with TRBJ2-7, with D possibly matching TRBD1 (5 bases). The CDR3 is 12 residues long. V was trimmed by 2 bases and J by 5 bases, leaving 7 bases between them. The DNA of the CDR3 is TGTGCCAGCAGTTTACAGGGCGACGAGCAGTACTTC. Translating it yields CASSLQGDEQYF.

This chain joins TRBV9 and TRBJ1-1; TRBD1 is a possible D gene (5 bases). Between the trimmed V and J ends, which lost 2 bases and 4 bases, there was a span of 9 bases. CDR1 and CDR2 from the germline V gene are SGDLS and YYNGEE. The CDR3 spans 13 residues. CDR3 amino acids: CASSVGQSTEAFF. CDR3 sequence (DNA): TGTGCCAGCAGCGTGGGGCAAAGCACTGAAGCTTTCTTT.

The chain employs TRBV4-3 and TRBJ1-3; D is possibly TRBD1 (6 bases). Trimming took 4 bases from V and 6 from J, leaving 16 bases between them. Germline values: CDR1 LGHNA, CDR2 YSLEER. The CDR3 spans 15 residues. CDR3 in amino acids: CASSPGQLLVNTIYF. For the CDR3, the DNA is TGCGCCAGCAGCCCAGGACAGCTTCTTGTAAACACCATATATTTT.

The V call is TRBV12-3 or TRBV12-4, the J call TRBJ1-5; D remains ambiguous. The CDR3 has 13 amino acids. Trimming cost V 3 bases and J 5 bases, with 8 bases left between them. In nucleotides, the CDR3 is TGTGCCAGCAGTTTTTCCGGGGATCAGCCCCAGCATTTT. Translating gives CASSFSGDQPQHF.

The count of this clone is one. The rearrangement links TRBV9 to TRBJ1-1; D unclear. Looked up from germline, CDR1 is SGDLS and CDR2 is YYNGEE. The CDR3 contains 14 residues. Trimming left V 4 bases short and J 2 bases short, with 12 bases between. CDR3 sequence reads: CASSPVRTNTEAFF. CDR3 in DNA: TGTGCCAGCAGCCCGGTGAGAACCAACACTGAAGCTTTCTTT.

The CDR3 coding sequence is TGTGCCAGTAGTATGCAGGGTCCTGGAAACACCATATATTTT. This encodes CASSMQGPGNTIYF. The chain is built from TRBV19 and TRBJ1-3, with a tentative D call TRBD1 (5 bases). This CDR3 spans 14 amino acids. Germline CDR1 LNHDA, CDR2 SQIVND (reference sequence). Trimming left V 3 bases short and J 2 bases short, with 8 bases between.

The J gene is TRBJ1-1, the V gene TRBV6-5; no clear D gene. From germline, CDR1 is MNHEY and CDR2 SVGAGI. The ends were cut back, 2 bases at V and 1 base at J, with 8 bases in the middle. The CDR3 is 14 residues long. The CDR3 sequence is CASSYVSENTEAFF. The CDR3 nucleotides read TGTGCCAGCAGTTACGTCTCAGAGAACACTGAAGCTTTCTTT.

Notes on this clone: Its ends do not fully match the called genes, so a read error is possible. The rearrangement uses TRBV19 and TRBJ1-1; D not certain. Per germline, CDR1 LNHDA and CDR2 SQIVND (reference sequence). The CDR3 has 15 residues. The CDR3 here is CASSIFGRMNAEAFF. CDR3 DNA sequence: TGTGCCAGTAGTATTTTCGGGAGGATGAACGCTGAAGCTTTCTTT.

The J gene is TRBJ2-4, the V gene TRBV5-4, with D hard to call. CDR1 and CDR2 (germline): SGHNT, YYREEE (reference sequence). Trimming took off 3 bases at V and 3 bases at J, with 16 bases between the two ends. The CDR3 is 16 residues long. The CDR3 DNA follows: TGTGCCAGCAGCTCCTTGGGCGTTCTAAACAAAAACATTCAGTACTTC. Its translation is CASSSLGVLNKNIQYF.

V and J are TRBV27 and TRBJ2-1; 7 bases align to TRBD1. J gave up 4 bases and V 4 bases, and 4 bases lay outside the gene matches. Looked up from germline, CDR1 is MNHEY and CDR2 is SMNVEV (reference sequence). CDR3 length: 14 amino acids. The CDR3 sequence: CASSWTGSYNEQFF. The CDR3 DNA is TGTGCCAGCAGTTGGACAGGTTCTTACAATGAGCAGTTCTTC.

The V call is TRBV18, the J call TRBJ1-1, with D perhaps matching TRBD1 (5 bases). CDR3 size: 14 residues. From germline, CDR1 is KGHSH and CDR2 LQKENI. The V end was cut by 2 bases, the J end by 2 bases, with 9 bases between. CDR3 bases: TGTGCCAGCTCACCAGGGGGGAGAAACACTGAAGCTTTCTTT. Translating it yields CASSPGGRNTEAFF.

The chain is built from TRBV6-5 and TRBJ2-1; D is unresolved. CDR3 length equals 11 residues. Per germline, CDR1 MNHEY and CDR2 SVGAGI. V lost 6 bases and J lost 6, with 6 bases in between. The CDR3 reads CASSPGNEQFF. The CDR3 DNA reads TGTGCCAGCAGCCCCGGCAATGAGCAGTTCTTC.

The chain uses TRBV5-5 and TRBJ2-3, with D possibly TRBD1 on 7 matching bases. Deletions cut 3 bases from V and 1 base from J, with 12 bases between. The CDR3 is 15 residues long. The germline gives CDR1 SGHKS, CDR2 YYEKEE (reference sequence). CDR3 residues: CASSYRGGGTDTQYF. The CDR3, as DNA: TGTGCCAGCAGCTACAGGGGCGGGGGCACAGATACGCAGTATTTT.

The V gene is TRBV10-3, the J gene TRBJ2-6; 11 nucleotides align to TRBD1. The CDR3 has 17 residues. Germline CDR1 is ENHRY and CDR2 is SYGVKD. V lost 8 bases and J lost 6; bases outside the gene matches: 12. The CDR3 here is CAIEEDRGLKSANVLTF. The CDR3 coding sequence is TGTGCCATCGAGGAGGACAGGGGGCTAAAGTCGGCCAACGTCCTGACTTTC.

The J gene is TRBJ2-4, the V gene TRBV18; 7 bases line up with TRBD2. The CDR3 spans 15 residues. The germline gives CDR1 KGHSH, CDR2 LQKENI. V shed 3 bases and J 2 bases; nucleotides not matched to a gene: 4. CDR3 loop: CASSPAGDPKNIQYF. In nucleotides, the CDR3 is TGTGCCAGCTCACCTGCGGGGGACCCCAAAAACATTCAGTACTTC.

The rearrangement links TRBV6-5 to TRBJ2-5, with D possibly TRBD1 on 5 matching bases. V dropped 6 bases and J dropped 1 base, with 12 bases sitting between them. The CDR3 contains 14 residues. The germline V gene has CDR1 MNHEY and CDR2 SVGAGI. CDR3: CASSHFDSQETQYF. The CDR3 DNA is TGTGCCAGCAGCCATTTTGACAGCCAAGAGACCCAGTACTTC.

This clone occurred a few times. The J gene is TRBJ1-1, the V gene TRBV4-1; the D is unclear. The CDR3 sequence is 13 residues long. CDR1 and CDR2 from the germline V gene are MGHRA and YSYEKL. Deletions cut 2 bases from V and 1 base from J, with 5 bases between. CDR3 DNA sequence: TGCGCCAGCAGCCAATTGAGGAACACTGAAGCTTTCTTT. Encoded protein: CASSQLRNTEAFF.

The chain joins TRBV6-1 to TRBJ2-3, with a tentative D call TRBD2 (5 bases). V shed 2 bases and J shed 3 bases, with 12 bases lying between them. The CDR3 consists of 15 residues. CDR1 and CDR2 (germline): MNHNS, SASEGT. CDR3 sequence (DNA): TGTGCCAGCAGTGAAACCAGGCCGGGGACAGATACGCAGTATTTT. Its translation: CASSETRPGTDTQYF.

The chain uses TRBV5-1 and TRBJ1-2; 7 positions agree with TRBD1. The V gene end was trimmed by 4 bases and the J gene end by 3 bases; junction bases not matched to a gene: 3. Germline CDR1 reads SGHRS; CDR2 reads YFSETQ. The CDR3 length is 13 residues. The CDR3 spells CASSNRGDYGYTF. CDR3 DNA: TGCGCCAGCAGCAACAGGGGTGACTATGGCTACACCTTC.

The rearrangement links TRBV3-1 (or the pseudogene TRBV3-2) to TRBJ2-5; 13 bases match TRBD2. Germline V lookup: CDR1 LGHDT, CDR2 YNNKEL (reference sequence). The CDR3 spans 18 residues. Trimming took 2 bases from V and 7 from J; bases not matched to a gene: 13. CDR3: CASSQYWTSGGSEGTQYF. Here the CDR3 DNA reads TGTGCCAGCAGCCAATATTGGACTAGCGGGGGCTCTGAGGGGACCCAGTACTTC.

The V and J genes are TRBV10-1 and TRBJ2-7, with 7 bases that match TRBD1. Germline assignment: CDR1 WNHNN and CDR2 SYGVQD (reference sequence). V shed 8 bases and J 0 bases; nucleotides not matched to a gene: 13. The CDR3 is 16 residues long. CDR3 DNA sequence: TGCGCCAGCGGAGAGGGACAGATGAAAAGCTCCTACGAGCAGTACTTC. Translation gives CASGEGQMKSSYEQYF.

J is TRBJ2-7 and V is TRBV5-1, with TRBD2 as a possible D gene (6 bases). The CDR3 has 15 amino acids. The germline V gene has CDR1 SGHRS and CDR2 YFSETQ. The V end lost 0 bases, the J end lost 3 bases, and 13 bases lay between the germline ends. The CDR3 sequence is CASSLVGTGDYEQYF. In DNA form, the CDR3 reads TGCGCCAGCAGCTTGGTCGGGACGGGGGACTACGAGCAGTACTTC.

The rearrangement uses TRBV13 and TRBJ2-5; 8 bases fit TRBD2. J was trimmed by 3 bases and V by 5 bases; bases with no gene match: 11. Germline loops: CDR1 PRHDT, CDR2 FYEKMQ (reference sequence). The CDR3 consists of 16 residues. This CDR3 is CASSGSYGRGEETQYF. The CDR3 nucleotides are TGTGCCAGCAGCGGATCATACGGGCGGGGGGAAGAGACCCAGTACTTC. The variable domain in full, with the rest retrieved from reference TRBV13 and TRBJ2-5, is AAGVIQSPRHLIKEKRETATLKCYPIPRHDTVYWYQQGPGQDPQFLISFYEKMQSDKGSIPDRFSAQQFSDYHSELNMSSLELGDSALYFCASSGSYGRGEETQYFGPGTRLLVL.

This sequence joins TRBV7-9 and TRBJ1-3; D remains ambiguous. This CDR3 contains 14 residues. Looked up from germline, CDR1 is SEHNR and CDR2 is FQNEAQ (reference sequence). V was clipped by 2 bases and J by 3 bases, with 8 bases between them. The CDR3: CASSLIGGGNTIYF. The CDR3 DNA sequence: TGTGCCAGCAGCTTAATTGGAGGTGGAAACACCATATATTTT. Filled out from reference TRBV7-9 and TRBJ1-3, the complete variable domain reads DTGVSQNPRHKITKRGQNVTFRCDPISEHNRLYWYRQTLGQGPEFLTYFQNEAQLEKSRLLSDRFSAERPKGSFSTLEIQRTEQGDSAMYLCASSLIGGGNTIYFGEGSWLTVV.

Note on this clone: Other DNA sequences of this sample code for an identical CDR3. The chain joins TRBV6-4 to TRBJ2-2; D perhaps matches TRBD2 (7 bases). V lost 2 bases and J lost 2, with 12 bases in between. This CDR3 region has 16 residues. Germline V lookup: CDR1 MRHNA, CDR2 SNTAGT. CDR3 loop: CASSDIGGRNTGELFF. Written as DNA, the CDR3 is TGTGCCAGCAGTGACATCGGGGGGCGAAACACCGGGGAGCTGTTTTTT.

The rearrangement uses TRBV6-6 and TRBJ2-7, with 13 bases identical to TRBD2. The CDR3 covers 16 residues. Germline CDR1 and CDR2: MNHNY and SVGAGI (reference sequence). V gave up 6 bases and J gave up 2 bases; unmatched junction bases: 7. CDR3 sequence: CASRVEGLAGTYEQYF. The CDR3 DNA follows: TGTGCCAGCAGGGTAGAGGGACTAGCGGGGACCTACGAGCAGTACTTC.